Below, 21 T cell receptor beta chains from the same sample are listed, as sequenced in a study of T-cell reconstitution after alpha-beta-depleted transplantation in children (dated by TCRdb to the mid-2010s). Explained via the paper, the treatment or condition label denotes: allogeneic hematopoietic cell transplantation with graft depleted of TCRalphabeta T cells and CD19 B cells. The library was built by means of PCR. TCRdb records Illumina HiSeq 2500 as the sequencer. TCR libraries were prepared with molecular barcoding, using unique molecular identifiers to normalize TCRbeta repertoire quantification. TCRdb redid the processing of the public reads, applying fastp at Q25 and MiXCR, and retained in-frame beta chains. CDR3 protein duplicates are merged, each entry listing the most common genes and DNA. The sample contains under 450,000 distinct CDR3 sequences, around 15% of them found a single time. Approximately 29% of the sample comes from the top ten.

The sequenced sample was PBMCs, mostly from graft donor cells, obtained 360 days after TCRalphabeta/CD19-depleted stem cell transplant. These receptors originate from a boy under three years old who had a stem cell transplant for Wiskott-Aldrich syndrome, so the T cells may come from the graft donor.

The rearrangement joins TRBV7-6 to TRBJ2-7; 10 bases are shared with TRBD2. With 1 base clipped from V and 5 bases from J, the junction kept 8 bases outside the gene matches. The CDR3 has 16 amino acids. From germline, CDR1 is SGHVS and CDR2 FNYEAQ. CDR3 sequence (DNA): TGTGCCAGCAGCTTAGGTGGGGTAGCGGGGGGCAACGAGCAGTACTTC. Encoded protein: CASSLGGVAGGNEQYF.

This rearrangement joins TRBV30 to TRBJ2-1; maybe TRBD2 (6 bases). From germline, CDR1 is GTSNPN and CDR2 SVGIG (reference sequence). V gave up 5 bases and J gave up 2 bases, with 10 bases separating them. The CDR3 has 13 residues. The CDR3 spells CAWAGGAYNEQFF. CDR3 DNA: TGTGCCTGGGCTGGAGGGGCCTACAATGAGCAGTTCTTC.

This clonotype showed up just a few times. CDR3 nucleotide sequence: TGTGCCACCCAGGGGTCGTGCACAGATACGCAGTATTTT. It yields the protein CATQGSCTDTQYF. The V gene is TRBV24-1, the J gene TRBJ2-3; weak D call: TRBD1 (6 bases). There are 13 residues in the CDR3. The V end lost 9 bases, the J end lost 1 base, and 10 bases lay between the germline ends. CDR1 KGHDR and CDR2 SFDVKD come from the germline V gene.

This clonotype was found a few times. The rearrangement links TRBV10-3 to TRBJ2-6; D may be TRBD1 or TRBD2 (5 bases each). The germline V gene has CDR1 ENHRY and CDR2 SYGVKD. The CDR3 is 14 residues long. V was trimmed by 6 bases and J by 0 bases, leaving 6 bases between them. Here the CDR3 reads CAIRGDSGANVLTF. CDR3 DNA: TGTGCCATCAGGGGGGACTCTGGGGCCAACGTCCTGACTTTC.

This rearrangement joins TRBV12-3 or TRBV12-4 to TRBJ1-5, with 9 nucleotides matching TRBD1. V gave up 6 bases and J gave up 3 bases; unmatched junction bases: 6. The CDR3 runs to 15 residues. DNA for the CDR3: TGTGCCAGCAGGGGGGACAGGGAAACCAATCAGCCCCAGCATTTT. It is translated as CASRGDRETNQPQHF.

The chain carries TRBV5-1 and TRBJ2-4; 9 nucleotides align to TRBD2. This CDR3 has 16 residues. The V gene end was trimmed by 4 bases and the J gene end by 0 bases; junction bases not matched to a gene: 5. Per the germline V gene, CDR1 is SGHRS and CDR2 is YFSETQ. The CDR3 protein is CASSQGLALAKNIQYF. In DNA, the CDR3 is TGCGCCAGCAGCCAAGGACTAGCGCTAGCCAAAAACATTCAGTACTTC. The full variable domain, completed using reference TRBV5-1 and TRBJ2-4, is KAGVTQTPRYLIKTRGQQVTLSCSPISGHRSVSWYQQTPGQGLQFLFEYFSETQRNKGNFPGRFSGRQFSNSRSEMNVSTLELGDSALYLCASSQGLALAKNIQYFGAGTRLSVL.

The CDR3 DNA reads TGTGCCAGCAGTTCCCGGACAGGGGGGTATGGCTACACCTTC. It is translated as CASSSRTGGYGYTF. The V and J genes are TRBV12-3 or TRBV12-4 and TRBJ1-2; 10 nucleotides line up with TRBD1. The CDR3 consists of 14 residues. V shed 4 bases, J shed 5 bases, and the junction held 4 bases outside the gene matches.

A few counts support this clonotype. V gene TRBV12-3 or TRBV12-4 combines with J gene TRBJ1-5; D possibly corresponds to TRBD1 (6 bases). The CDR3 covers 15 residues. Trimming stripped 8 bases from V and 1 base from J, with 15 bases between. The CDR3 reads CASLAVGGSNQPQHF. The CDR3 coding sequence is TGTGCCAGCTTAGCCGTGGGGGGCAGCAATCAGCCCCAGCATTTT.

The J gene is TRBJ1-4, the V gene TRBV27; tentatively, D is TRBD1 (5 bases). The CDR3 sequence is 15 residues long. CDR1 is MNHEY and CDR2 is SMNVEV in the germline V gene (reference sequence). V was shortened by 6 bases and J by 7 bases, with 18 bases between the two germline ends. The CDR3 protein is CASSAPDKGGEKLFF. The CDR3 region has the DNA TGTGCCAGCAGCGCCCCGGACAAAGGAGGTGAAAAACTGTTTTTT.

This clonotype was counted only a few times. Here the CDR3 reads CASKDRDEQYF. The CDR3 DNA reads TGTGCCAGCAAGGACCGGGACGAGCAGTACTTC. The chain joins TRBV6-5 to TRBJ2-7; no clear D. The CDR3 is made up of 11 amino acids. V lost 7 bases and J 5 bases, leaving 9 bases between the germline ends. The germline gives CDR1 MNHEY, CDR2 SVGAGI.

This clonotype appeared a few times. V is TRBV29-1 and J is TRBJ2-7, with D unresolved. CDR1 and CDR2 (germline): SQVTM, ANQGSEA. The CDR3 loop spans 13 amino acids. Trimming removed 1 base from V and 4 bases from J, with 11 bases in between. CDR3 DNA sequence: TGCAGCGTTGAAGGGGCTACTCTGTACGAGCAGTACTTC. Protein sequence: CSVEGATLYEQYF.

This sequence joins TRBV6-5 and TRBJ1-6; possible D gene TRBD1, 5 bases. This CDR3 is 15 amino acids long. CDR1 is MNHEY and CDR2 is SVGAGI in the germline V gene. V lost 0 bases to trimming and J lost 6 bases, with 9 bases between them. CDR3 nucleotide sequence: TGTGCCAGCAGTTACTCGAGGGGTCCTAATTCACCCCTCCACTTT. Its protein is CASSYSRGPNSPLHF.

The J gene is TRBJ2-7, the V gene TRBV20-1, with 11 bases lining up with TRBD2. The CDR3 runs 16 residues. With 3 bases clipped from V and 4 bases from J, the junction kept 11 bases outside the gene matches. CDR1 is DFQATT, CDR2 SNEGSKA, per germline (reference sequence). CDR3 amino acids: CSASAYFSGRVYEQYF. The CDR3 DNA follows: TGCAGTGCTAGTGCGTACTTTAGCGGGAGGGTATACGAGCAGTACTTC.

This clonotype was detected a few times. The chain combines TRBV7-2 with TRBJ2-3; no firm D call. Trimming left V 3 bases short and J 1 base short, with 8 bases between. Germline lookup yields CDR1 SGHTA and CDR2 FQGNSA. This CDR3 is 14 amino acids long. The DNA of the CDR3 is TGTGCCAGCAGCTTGAGGCAGCGCACAGATACGCAGTATTTT. This gives the protein CASSLRQRTDTQYF. Together with reference TRBV7-2 and TRBJ2-3, the CDR3 gives the full variable domain: GAGVSQSPSNKVTEKGKDVELRCDPISGHTALYWYRQSLGQGLEFLIYFQGNSAPDKSGLPSDRFSAERTGGSVSTLTIQRTQQEDSAVYLCASSLRQRTDTQYFGPGTRLTVL.

V usage is TRBV5-1 and J usage is TRBJ2-3, with 8 bases identical to TRBD2. Germline V gene data show CDR1 as SGHRS and CDR2 as YFSETQ. V was clipped by 4 bases and J by 4 bases; unmatched bases: 5. This CDR3 has 14 amino acids. The CDR3 loop reads CASSMGLVADTQYF. CDR3 DNA sequence: TGCGCCAGCAGCATGGGACTAGTGGCAGATACGCAGTATTTT. The whole variable domain, filled in from reference TRBV5-1 and TRBJ2-3, reads KAGVTQTPRYLIKTRGQQVTLSCSPISGHRSVSWYQQTPGQGLQFLFEYFSETQRNKGNFPGRFSGRQFSNSRSEMNVSTLELGDSALYLCASSMGLVADTQYFGPGTRLTVL.

This clonotype showed up just once. J is TRBJ2-7 and V is TRBV20-1; 12 bases agree with TRBD2. J gave up 4 bases and V 6 bases, and 7 bases lay outside the gene matches. CDR1 DFQATT and CDR2 SNEGSKA come from the germline V gene (reference sequence). The CDR3 has 14 amino acids. This chain's CDR3 is CSAIGLAGKYEQYF. The CDR3 DNA sequence: TGCAGTGCCATTGGACTAGCGGGAAAGTACGAGCAGTACTTC.

The chain recombines TRBV2 with TRBJ2-5, with 8 bases matching TRBD2. V shed 3 bases and J 4 bases; nucleotides not matched to a gene: 7. The germline CDR1 and CDR2 sequences are SNHLY and FYNNEI. The CDR3 sequence is 15 residues long. CDR3 nucleotides: TGTGCCAGCAGTGACAGGCGGGGGGTAGGAGAGACCCAGTACTTC. Translating it yields CASSDRRGVGETQYF. Using reference TRBV2 and TRBJ2-5 for the parts outside the CDR3, the full variable domain is EPEVTQTPSHQVTQMGQEVILRCVPISNHLYFYWYRQILGQKVEFLVSFYNNEISEKSEIFDDQFSVERPDGSNFTLKIRSTKLEDSAMYFCASSDRRGVGETQYFGPGTRLLVL.

This sequence joins TRBV27 and TRBJ2-7; TRBD1 matches 8 bases. This CDR3 has 15 residues. The ends lost 5 bases at V and 5 bases at J; junction bases unmatched: 11. Germline V gene sequence: CDR1 MNHEY, CDR2 SMNVEV (reference sequence). CDR3 loop: CASSELRTGSHEQYF. CDR3 DNA: TGTGCCAGCAGTGAACTCCGGACAGGGAGTCACGAGCAGTACTTC.

This clonotype was counted between two and nine times. The V gene is TRBV7-8, the J gene TRBJ2-7; 10 nucleotides line up with TRBD2. Germline trimming cut 3 bases from V and 0 bases from J; bases unmatched to any gene: 2. CDR1 SGHVS and CDR2 FQNEAQ come from the germline V gene. The CDR3 sequence is 15 residues long. CDR3: CASSFPSGSSYEQYF. CDR3 in DNA: TGTGCCAGCAGCTTCCCTAGCGGGAGCTCCTACGAGCAGTACTTC.

This clonotype came up a few times. The chain couples TRBV5-1 to TRBJ2-3; 12 nucleotides match TRBD2. Per germline, CDR1 SGHRS and CDR2 YFSETQ. Trimming cost V 2 bases and J 1 base; bases outside gene matches: 2. The CDR3 consists of 16 residues. The CDR3 DNA reads as TGCGCCAGCAGCTTCCGACTAGCGGGGGGCACAGATACGCAGTATTTT. Encoded protein: CASSFRLAGGTDTQYF.

This clonotype was counted once. The chain employs TRBV5-4 and TRBJ2-3; 8 bases agree with TRBD1. The CDR3 runs to 16 residues. V shed 2 bases, J shed 1 base, and the junction held 6 bases outside the gene matches. CDR1 SGHNT and CDR2 YYREEE come from the germline V gene (reference sequence). CDR3 residues: CASSFRTGPGTDTQYF. DNA for the CDR3: TGTGCCAGCAGCTTTCGGACAGGGCCTGGCACAGATACGCAGTATTTT. Full variable domain (remainder filled in from reference TRBV5-4 and TRBJ2-3): ETGVTQSPTHLIKTRGQQVTLRCSSQSGHNTVSWYQQALGQGPQFIFQYYREEENGRGNFPPRFSGLQFPNYSSELNVNALELDDSALYLCASSFRTGPGTDTQYFGPGTRLTVL.